The following is a TCR beta chain sequence with its context. This entry comes from a study of CD8 T cells in Susac syndrome. Reverse transcription of about 0.45 to 1 ug RNA was performed with random hexamers. Amplification of TCR beta CDR3 by immunoSEQ multiplex PCR spanned 54 Vbeta and 13 Jbeta. One entry per CDR3 protein, called by TCRdb with MiXCR from the immunoSEQ multiplex PCR reads. The sample has roughly 150,000 distinct CDR3 sequences, 94% seen once. Trimming stripped 5 bases from V and 4 bases from J, with 14 bases between. The CDR3 is 14 amino acids. Material for sequencing was CD4+ T cells from PBMCs. The rearrangement uses TRBV12-3 or TRBV12-4 and TRBJ1-2; D may be TRBD1 (5 bases). The clonotype originates from a human donor with multiple sclerosis. The CDR3 nucleotides read TGTGCCAGCAGTAAATACGGGGACTCCTATGGCTACACCTTC. Translating it yields CASSKYGDSYGYTF.